These 18 T cell receptor beta chains were all obtained from the same sample, sequenced in a study of blood T cell repertoires in COVID-19. Clones were sequenced by immunoSEQ multiplex PCR, and TCRdb holds only the in-frame ones, with some missing. This table has 300,000 to 400,000 clones, 88% appearing once. The sequencing input was peripheral blood. The receptors were sampled from a woman in her twenties or thirties with COVID-19, enrolled during active disease.

This sequence joins TRBV27 and TRBJ2-7; D remains unclear. Per the germline V gene, CDR1 is MNHEY and CDR2 is SMNVEV (reference sequence). The CDR3 length is 14 residues. V lost 1 base and J lost 2, with 9 bases in between. CDR3 loop: CASSLWAPPYEQYF. The CDR3 DNA reads TGTGCCAGCAGTTTATGGGCTCCCCCCTACGAGCAGTACTTC.

This sequence joins TRBV6-2 or TRBV6-3 and TRBJ1-6; D ambiguous. This CDR3 has 15 amino acids. V shed 2 bases and J shed 0 bases, with 5 bases lying between them. Germline V gives CDR1 MNHEY, CDR2 SVGEGT. The CDR3 sequence: CASSYRSSYNSPLHF. CDR3 nucleotides: TGTGCCAGCAGTTACCGGAGCTCCTATAATTCACCCCTCCACTTT.

The chain is built from TRBV24-1 and TRBJ1-2; TRBD1 agrees at 7 bases. CDR3 length: 14 residues. Germline V lookup: CDR1 KGHDR, CDR2 SFDVKD. V trimming: 4 bases; J trimming: 8 bases; junction bases outside the gene matches: 9. The CDR3 sequence: CATSESTGSEGYTF. The DNA of the CDR3 is TGTGCCACCAGTGAGTCGACAGGGAGTGAGGGCTACACCTTC.

The chain links TRBV28 to TRBJ1-1; possibly TRBD1 for D (5 bases). V was clipped by 3 bases and J by 1 base, with 6 bases between them. CDR1 is MDHEN and CDR2 is SYDVKM in the germline V gene. This CDR3 is 13 amino acids long. DNA for the CDR3: TGTGCCAGCAGTTTGACAGAGAACACTGAAGCTTTCTTT. It translates to CASSLTENTEAFF.

As concerns this clone: The sample has other DNA sequences that encode this CDR3 too. V and J are TRBV28 and TRBJ2-3; 11 bases line up with TRBD2. Germline V CDR1 and CDR2: MDHEN, SYDVKM. Trimming removed 6 bases from V and 3 bases from J; junction bases left unmatched: 2. CDR3 size: 14 residues. This CDR3 reads CASRLAGGTDTQYF. The CDR3, as DNA: TGTGCCAGCAGGCTAGCGGGGGGTACAGATACGCAGTATTTT.

V and J are TRBV29-1 and TRBJ1-1; 8 positions agree with TRBD1. The trim removed 4 bases at V and 4 bases at J, leaving 17 bases unmatched. From germline, CDR1 is SQVTM and CDR2 ANQGSEA. The length of the CDR3 is 17 residues. The CDR3 region has the DNA TGCAGCGTTGTCCACCGGGACAGGCATTTTACAGGCACTGAAGCTTTCTTT. Protein: CSVVHRDRHFTGTEAFF.

The chain couples TRBV11-1 to TRBJ2-3; D perhaps matches TRBD1 (6 bases). Germline V gene data show CDR1 as SGHAT and CDR2 as FQDESV (reference sequence). V was clipped by 3 bases and J by 4 bases, with 14 bases between them. CDR3 length equals 15 residues. CDR3 in amino acids: CASSLTQGMSDTQYF. For the CDR3, the DNA is TGTGCCAGCAGCTTGACCCAGGGGATGTCAGATACGCAGTATTTT.

V and J are TRBV6-5 and TRBJ1-1, with D possibly being TRBD1 (5 bases). There are 14 residues in the CDR3. Trimming stripped 7 bases from V and 0 bases from J, with 12 bases between. CDR1 and CDR2 from the germline V gene are MNHEY and SVGAGI. The CDR3 region has the DNA TGTGCCAGCACCCGACAGACAATGAACACTGAAGCTTTCTTT. Its protein product is CASTRQTMNTEAFF.

The chain combines TRBV18 with TRBJ1-2, with D possibly being TRBD1 (5 bases). In germline, CDR1 is KGHSH, CDR2 LQKENI. The CDR3 is 13 amino acids. Trimming removed 3 bases from V and 5 bases from J, with 10 bases in between. The CDR3 nucleotides are TGTGCCAGCTCACCTGGACAACAATATGGCTACACCTTC. It translates to CASSPGQQYGYTF.

The chain is built from TRBV4-1 and TRBJ1-1; D not resolved. The length of the CDR3 is 11 residues. Trimming took off 5 bases at V and 7 bases at J, with 8 bases between the two ends. Germline lookup yields CDR1 MGHRA and CDR2 YSYEKL. The CDR3 loop is CASSNGIEAFF. The CDR3 nucleotides read TGCGCCAGCAGCAACGGGATTGAAGCTTTCTTT.

The V gene is TRBV11-3, the J gene TRBJ1-1, with D possibly being TRBD1 (5 bases). The V and J ends lost 2 bases and 0 bases respectively, with 25 bases between them. CDR1 is SGHNT, CDR2 YENEEA, per germline. CDR3 size: 20 residues. Here the CDR3 reads CASSLPVVGGRSDMNTEAFF. The CDR3 nucleotides read TGTGCCAGCAGCTTACCAGTGGTGGGGGGACGATCAGACATGAACACTGAAGCTTTCTTT.

CDR3 DNA: TGCGCCAGCAGCTTGGGACCGGGGGGCCGGGAGACCCAGTACTTC. This encodes CASSLGPGGRETQYF. This chain connects TRBV5-1 to TRBJ2-5; possible D gene TRBD2, 7 bases. The CDR3 contains 15 residues. Germline assignment: CDR1 SGHRS and CDR2 YFSETQ. V lost 0 bases, J lost 5 bases, and 14 bases lay in between. The variable domain in full, with the rest retrieved from reference TRBV5-1 and TRBJ2-5, is KAGVTQTPRYLIKTRGQQVTLSCSPISGHRSVSWYQQTPGQGLQFLFEYFSETQRNKGNFPGRFSGRQFSNSRSEMNVSTLELGDSALYLCASSLGPGGRETQYFGPGTRLLVL.

In its sample, this clone was seen once. This chain links TRBV12-3 or TRBV12-4 with TRBJ2-1, with a possible D match to TRBD1 (6 bases). CDR3 length equals 12 residues. Between the trimmed V and J ends, which lost 5 bases and 8 bases, there was a span of 10 bases. The CDR3 reads CASSNRAHEQFF. CDR3 DNA: TGTGCCAGCAGTAACAGGGCACATGAGCAGTTCTTC.

The CDR3 DNA follows: TGTGCCAGCAGCCGCCAGGACAGGGCCCAGCATTTT. Protein sequence: CASSRQDRAQHF. The gene calls are TRBV7-2 and TRBJ1-5; TRBD1 matches 8 bases. This CDR3 spans 12 amino acids. Germline V gene data show CDR1 as SGHTA and CDR2 as FQGNSA. V dropped 5 bases and J dropped 11; count of bases not matched to a gene: 5.

The V call is TRBV2, the J call TRBJ2-5; D is perhaps TRBD1 (5 bases). The germline V and J ends were trimmed by 6 bases and 2 bases, with 10 bases remaining between them. Germline lookup yields CDR1 SNHLY and CDR2 FYNNEI. The CDR3 covers 13 residues. CDR3 DNA: TGTGCCAGCAGGTTAGACAGACAAGAGACCCAGTACTTC. Its translation: CASRLDRQETQYF.

The V call is TRBV6-5, the J call TRBJ1-5; 8 bases are a match to TRBD1. With 6 bases clipped from V and 4 bases from J, the junction kept 2 bases outside the gene matches. CDR3 length equals 13 residues. Germline lookup yields CDR1 MNHEY and CDR2 SVGAGI. For the CDR3, the DNA is TGTGCCAGCAGGGGACAGGAAAATCAGCCCCAGCATTTT. It codes for CASRGQENQPQHF.

The chain combines TRBV5-1 with TRBJ1-1; a weak D match, TRBD1 (5 bases). V shed 1 base and J shed 1 base, with 11 bases lying between them. Germline V gene data show CDR1 as SGHRS and CDR2 as YFSETQ. The CDR3 is made up of 15 amino acids. In nucleotides, the CDR3 is TGCGCCAGCAGCTTGCCAGGGAGGACGAACACTGAAGCTTTCTTT. This encodes CASSLPGRTNTEAFF.

This rearrangement joins TRBV11-2 to TRBJ1-6, with D uncertain. This CDR3 contains 14 residues. The germline CDR1 and CDR2 sequences are SGHAT and FQNNGV. The ends were cut back, 2 bases at V and 10 bases at J, with 12 bases in the middle. CDR3 region: CASSLRGVDSPLHF. CDR3 DNA sequence: TGTGCCAGCAGCTTACGCGGGGTGGACTCACCCCTCCACTTT.